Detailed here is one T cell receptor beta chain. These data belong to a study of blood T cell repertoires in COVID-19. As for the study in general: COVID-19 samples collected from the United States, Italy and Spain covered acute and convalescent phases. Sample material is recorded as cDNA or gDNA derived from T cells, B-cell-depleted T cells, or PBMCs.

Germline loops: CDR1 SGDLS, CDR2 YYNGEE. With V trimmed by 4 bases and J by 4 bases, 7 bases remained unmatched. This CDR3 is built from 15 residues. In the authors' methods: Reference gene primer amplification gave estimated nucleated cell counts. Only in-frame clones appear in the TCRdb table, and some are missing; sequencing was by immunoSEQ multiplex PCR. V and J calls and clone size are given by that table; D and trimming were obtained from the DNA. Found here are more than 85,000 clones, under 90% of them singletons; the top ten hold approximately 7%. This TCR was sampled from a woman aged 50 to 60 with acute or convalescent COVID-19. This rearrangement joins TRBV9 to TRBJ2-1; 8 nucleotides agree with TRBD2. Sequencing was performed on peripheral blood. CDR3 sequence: CASSTGGAPYNEQFF. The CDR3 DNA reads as TGTGCCAGCAGCACCGGGGGGGCCCCTTACAATGAGCAGTTCTTC.